The 10 T cell receptor beta chains below come from one sample, sequenced in a study of cytomegalovirus exposure and HLA in healthy donors. The PCR ran on 60 Vbeta and 13 Jbeta primers. TCRdb keeps only in-frame clones here, not all; method: immunoSEQ multiplex PCR. The sample lists some 80,000 clones, about 79% occurring once. Sequenced material: PBMCs. These TCRs come from a young man in good health and CMV-seropositive.

This chain joins TRBV9 and TRBJ1-1; no firm D call. CDR1 is SGDLS, CDR2 YYNGEE, per germline. V was shortened by 3 bases and J by 2 bases, with 8 bases between the two germline ends. This CDR3 has 13 residues. CDR3 sequence (DNA): TGTGCCAGCAGCGCCGTTTTAAACACTGAAGCTTTCTTT. Its protein product is CASSAVLNTEAFF.

The chain joins TRBV4-2 to TRBJ2-7; D not certain. With 3 bases removed from V and 5 bases from J, the gap between germline ends came to 17 bases. Per the germline V gene, CDR1 is LGHNA and CDR2 is YNFKEQ. The CDR3 spans 15 residues. CDR3 residues: CASSHQSLRKHEQYF. In DNA form, the CDR3 reads TGTGCCAGCAGCCATCAGTCGTTGAGGAAACACGAGCAGTACTTC.

The chain joins TRBV7-9 to TRBJ2-7, with a weak D call TRBD2 (6 bases). The CDR3 is 14 amino acids. Per the germline V gene, CDR1 is SEHNR and CDR2 is FQNEAQ (reference sequence). Trimming took off 2 bases at V and 2 bases at J, with 10 bases between the two ends. The CDR3 bases are TGTGCCAGCAGCTTAACGGGAGTTCCCTACGAGCAGTACTTC. This gives the protein CASSLTGVPYEQYF.

Here the CDR3 DNA reads TGTGCCAGCGCCTTAACTAGCACAGATACGCAGTATTTT. This gives the protein CASALTSTDTQYF. The V and J genes are TRBV6-1 and TRBJ2-3; unclear D gene. The CDR3 consists of 13 residues. The germline gives CDR1 MNHNS, CDR2 SASEGT. With 8 bases removed from V and 0 bases from J, the gap between germline ends came to 9 bases.

This sequence joins TRBV11-2 and TRBJ2-3, with no clear D. V shed 4 bases and J shed 1 base, with 9 bases lying between them. The CDR3 covers 14 residues. The germline V gene encodes CDR1 SGHAT and CDR2 FQNNGV. Here the CDR3 DNA reads TGTGCCAGCAGCTCCTCTCGGGGCACAGATACGCAGTATTTT. As protein: CASSSSRGTDTQYF.

This chain links TRBV30 with TRBJ1-2, with D unresolved. V lost 3 bases to trimming and J lost 7 bases, with 15 bases between them. This CDR3 region has 13 residues. Looked up from germline, CDR1 is GTSNPN and CDR2 is SVGIG (reference sequence). The CDR3, as DNA: TGTGCCTGGAGCCTTTTCGGGAGTGCTGGCTACACCTTC. It specifies CAWSLFGSAGYTF.

This rearrangement joins TRBV6-5 to TRBJ2-7; TRBD2 matches 8 bases. This CDR3 is 16 amino acids long. Germline CDR1 and CDR2: MNHEY and SVGAGI. The V gene end was trimmed by 0 bases and the J gene end by 2 bases; junction bases not matched to a gene: 6. The chain's CDR3 is CASSYSRSGSAYEQYF. For the CDR3, the DNA is TGTGCCAGCAGTTACTCGAGAAGCGGGAGTGCCTACGAGCAGTACTTC.

This clone was detected only a few times. V gene TRBV29-1 combines with J gene TRBJ1-2, with D uncertain. V lost 6 bases, J lost 6 bases, and 14 bases lay in between. The length of the CDR3 is 12 residues. The germline CDR1 and CDR2 sequences are SQVTM and ANQGSEA. This CDR3 reads CSVFGETHGYTF. CDR3 nucleotides: TGCAGCGTGTTCGGGGAAACTCATGGCTACACCTTC.

In its sample, this clone was seen a few times. The CDR3 spells CASSLGPSGRALSGLEQYF. CDR3 DNA: TGTGCCAGCAGCTTGGGGCCTAGCGGGAGGGCCCTGTCGGGTCTCGAGCAGTACTTC. The chain recombines TRBV5-4 with TRBJ2-7, with TRBD2 matching over 12 bases. J lost 6 bases, V lost 0 bases, and 16 bases had no gene match. Looked up from germline, CDR1 is SGHNT and CDR2 is YYREEE (reference sequence). This CDR3 is 19 amino acids long.

V and J are TRBV9 and TRBJ2-7; D uncertain. This CDR3 spans 14 amino acids. Deletions cut 2 bases from V and 6 bases from J, with 15 bases between. The V gene's germline CDR1 is SGDLS and CDR2 YYNGEE. CDR3 region: CASSVFLESPEQYF. CDR3 bases: TGTGCCAGCAGCGTTTTTTTAGAAAGCCCCGAGCAGTACTTC.